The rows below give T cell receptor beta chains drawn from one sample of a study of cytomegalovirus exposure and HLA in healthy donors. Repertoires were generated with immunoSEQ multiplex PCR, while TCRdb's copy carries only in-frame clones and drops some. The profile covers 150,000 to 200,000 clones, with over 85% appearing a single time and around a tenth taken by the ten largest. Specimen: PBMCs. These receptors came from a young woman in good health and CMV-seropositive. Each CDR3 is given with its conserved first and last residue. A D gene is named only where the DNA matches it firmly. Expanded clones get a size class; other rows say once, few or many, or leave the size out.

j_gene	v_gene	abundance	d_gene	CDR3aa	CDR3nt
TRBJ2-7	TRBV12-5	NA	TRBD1	CASGLRTGTGDGEQYF	TGTGCTAGTGGTTTGCGAACCGGGACAGGGGATGGGGAGCAGTACTTC
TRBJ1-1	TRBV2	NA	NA	CASRSGVNTEAFF	TGTGCCAGCAGGTCAGGGGTGAACACTGAAGCTTTCTTT
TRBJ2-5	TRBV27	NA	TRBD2	CASSGGETQYF	TGTGCCAGCAGCGGGGGGGAGACCCAGTACTTC
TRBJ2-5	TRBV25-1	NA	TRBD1	CASSEYRGTGGAEETQYF	TGTGCCAGCAGTGAATATAGGGGAACAGGGGGCGCGGAGGAGACCCAGTACTTC
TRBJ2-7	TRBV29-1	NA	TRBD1	CSVAGQGLLYEQYF	TGCAGCGTTGCGGGACAGGGATTACTCTACGAGCAGTACTTC
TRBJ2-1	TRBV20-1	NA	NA	CSASNYNEQFF	TGCAGTGCTAGCAACTACAATGAGCAGTTCTTC
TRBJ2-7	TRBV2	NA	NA	CASRGGPTYEQYF	TGTGCCAGCAGGGGCGGGCCCACCTACGAGCAGTACTTC
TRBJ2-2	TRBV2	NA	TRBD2	CASSGYAGAVGELFF	TGTGCCAGCAGTGGGTACGCGGGAGCGGTCGGGGAGCTGTTTTTT
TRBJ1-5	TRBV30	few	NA	CAWSVAGLQPQHF	TGTGCCTGGAGTGTAGCAGGGTTGCAGCCCCAGCATTTT
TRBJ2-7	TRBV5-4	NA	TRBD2	CASSLGLPAGGRYEQYF	TGTGCCAGCAGCTTGGGGTTACCAGCGGGGGGACGATACGAGCAGTACTTC
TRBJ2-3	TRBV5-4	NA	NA	CASSLAGASTDTQYF	TGTGCCAGCAGCTTGGCAGGGGCTAGCACAGATACGCAGTATTTT
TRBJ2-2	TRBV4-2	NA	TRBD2	CASSQRTSGSTGELFF	TGTGCCAGCAGCCAGCGGACTAGCGGGTCCACCGGGGAGCTGTTTTTT
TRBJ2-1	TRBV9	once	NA	CASSVGWSTDNEQFF	TGTGCCAGCAGCGTAGGGTGGAGTACGGACAATGAGCAGTTCTTC
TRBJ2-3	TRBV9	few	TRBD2	CASSVDAPSAGVDTQYF	TGTGCCAGCAGCGTAGACGCCCCTTCAGCGGGAGTAGATACGCAGTATTTT
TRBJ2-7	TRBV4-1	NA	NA	CASSQRTAYEQYF	TGCGCCAGCAGCCAACGGACAGCCTACGAGCAGTACTTC
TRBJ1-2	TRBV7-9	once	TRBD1	CASSPGTGPYGYTF	TGTGCCAGCAGCCCTGGGACAGGCCCCTATGGCTACACCTTC
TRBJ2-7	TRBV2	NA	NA	CASWGHEQYF	TGTGCCAGTTGGGGCCACGAGCAGTACTTC
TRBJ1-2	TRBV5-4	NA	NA	CASSFPRGNYGYTF	TGTGCCAGCAGCTTCCCCAGGGGTAACTATGGCTACACCTTC
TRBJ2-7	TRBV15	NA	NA	CATSREQGYEQYF	TGTGCCACCAGCAGAGAACAGGGTTACGAGCAGTACTTC
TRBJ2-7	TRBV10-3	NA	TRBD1	CATTTGESYEQYF	TGTGCCACGACGACAGGGGAGTCCTACGAGCAGTACTTC
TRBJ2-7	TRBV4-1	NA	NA	CASSQGRGNRYEQYF	TGCGCCAGCAGCCAAGGTAGAGGGAACCGCTACGAGCAGTACTTC
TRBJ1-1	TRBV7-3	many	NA	CASSWTTNTEAFF	TGTGCCAGCAGCTGGACAACGAACACTGAAGCTTTCTTT
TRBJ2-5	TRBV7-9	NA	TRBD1	CASSQNYRDSETQYF	TGTGCCAGCAGCCAGAACTACCGGGACAGTGAGACCCAGTACTTC
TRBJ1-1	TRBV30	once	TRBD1	CAYARDRGETEAFF	TGTGCATATGCCCGGGACAGGGGAGAGACTGAAGCTTTCTTT
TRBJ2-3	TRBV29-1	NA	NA	CSVDSGDTSTDTQYF	TGCAGCGTTGACTCAGGGGACACTAGCACAGATACGCAGTATTTT
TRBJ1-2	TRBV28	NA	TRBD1	CASSFPGTGNGYTF	TGTGCCAGCAGTTTCCCCGGGACAGGGAATGGCTACACCTTC
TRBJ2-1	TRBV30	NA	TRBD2	CAWSISSGSYNEQFF	TGTGCCTGGAGTATCTCTAGCGGATCCTACAATGAGCAGTTCTTC
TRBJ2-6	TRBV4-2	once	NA	CASSQRSSGANVLTF	TGTGCCAGCAGCCAGAGAAGCTCTGGGGCCAACGTCCTGACTTTC
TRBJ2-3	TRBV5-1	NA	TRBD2	CASKRLAGGSDTQYF	TGCGCCAGCAAACGACTAGCGGGAGGGTCAGATACGCAGTATTTT
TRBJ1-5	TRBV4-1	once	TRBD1	CASSQDRPNQPQHF	TGCGCCAGCAGCCAGGACAGGCCCAATCAGCCCCAGCATTTT
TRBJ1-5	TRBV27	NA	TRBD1	CASSLYWTGGDSNQPQHF	TGTGCCAGCAGTTTATACTGGACAGGGGGGGATAGCAATCAGCCCCAGCATTTT
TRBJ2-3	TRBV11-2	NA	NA	CASSLVQRANTDTQYF	TGTGCCAGCAGCTTAGTACAGCGGGCCAACACAGATACGCAGTATTTT
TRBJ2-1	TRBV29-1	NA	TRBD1	CSGGQGAMDEQFF	TGCAGCGGGGGACAGGGGGCGATGGATGAGCAGTTCTTC
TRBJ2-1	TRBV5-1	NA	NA	CASSLRALAEQFF	TGCGCCAGCAGCTTGCGAGCTCTAGCGGAGCAGTTCTTC